This T cell receptor (beta chain) derives from a study of blood T cell repertoires in COVID-19. Looking at the study overall: Some COVID-19 samples were acute and others convalescent; all came from the United States, Italy and Spain. PBMCs, B-cell-depleted T cells, or T cells provided the cDNA or gDNA that made up the material.

In the study's own analysis: Nucleated cell counts were estimated from reference gene primer amplification. Some clones are missing from TCRdb's copy, which holds only in-frame ones; the method was immunoSEQ multiplex PCR. The DNA was the basis for D and trimming; V, J and clone size are from that table. The sample includes 70,000 or so clones, 70% to 90% of them seen just once. The CDR3 runs to 17 residues. The trim removed 0 bases at V and 5 bases at J, leaving 7 bases unmatched. Germline CDR1 MNHEY, CDR2 SVGEGT. Material for sequencing was peripheral blood. This receptor was identified in a man aged 45-60 years with acute or convalescent COVID-19. The chain links TRBV6-2 or TRBV6-3 to TRBJ2-1; 10 nucleotides match TRBD2. DNA of the CDR3: TGTGCCAGCAGTTACTCCCTTGCTAGCGGGAGCCACAATGAGCAGTTCTTC. It encodes CASSYSLASGSHNEQFF.